A selection of T cell receptor beta chains follows, all from one sample in a study of cytomegalovirus exposure and HLA in healthy donors. The data were produced by immunoSEQ multiplex PCR, yet TCRdb's version contains in-frame clones alone and is incomplete. The data show about 160,000 clones, with roughly 82% seen just once and about 2.7% held by the top ten. The specimen was PBMCs. The receptor source for this set is a woman between 45 and 65 years old in good health and CMV-seropositive. Each CDR3 is given with its conserved first and last residue. The order of the fields is V gene, D gene, J gene, clone size, CDR3 DNA, CDR3 protein. D genes are given only for firm matches. Some rows have no size entry. The others give once, few or many, or a class for an expanded clone.

>TRBV5-6|-|TRBJ1-4|few
TGTGCCAGCAGCCTCCGGACTAATGAAAAACTGTTTTTT
CASSLRTNEKLFF
>TRBV19|-|TRBJ1-1|few
TGTGCCAGTAGTCTTAGCGGGGAGACTGAAGCTTTCTTT
CASSLSGETEAFF
>TRBV11-1|-|TRBJ1-4|-
TGTGCCAGCAGCCCCTCAGGGCCTAATGAAAAACTGTTTTTT
CASSPSGPNEKLFF
>TRBV19|-|TRBJ1-1|-
TGTGCCAGTAGTGAGAGGGGGATGAACACTGAAGCTTTCTTT
CASSERGMNTEAFF
>TRBV27|-|TRBJ2-4|few
TGTGCCAGCAGGGGCCGGCTAGCCAAAAACATTCAGTACTTC
CASRGRLAKNIQYF
>TRBV7-6|TRBD2|TRBJ2-2|-
TGTGCCAGCAGTCCTAGCGGCGATTACACCGGGGAGCTGTTTTTT
CASSPSGDYTGELFF
>TRBV5-1|-|TRBJ2-5|-
TGCGCCAGCAGCTGGGGCGGGACGGGGGAGACCCAGTACTTC
CASSWGGTGETQYF
>TRBV5-4|TRBD2|TRBJ2-5|-
TGTGCCAGCAGCTTGTGGGGGGGGGTCGGAGAGACCCAGTACTTC
CASSLWGGVGETQYF
>TRBV6-1|TRBD1|TRBJ1-1|-
TGTGCCAGCAGCTTGACAGGGTTTGGCACTGAAGCTTTCTTT
CASSLTGFGTEAFF
>TRBV10-3|TRBD2|TRBJ2-2|-
TGTGCCATCAGTGAATGGGCTAGCGGGGGTAACGGGGAGCTGTTTTTT
CAISEWASGGNGELFF
>TRBV6-1|-|TRBJ1-2|-
TGTGCCAGCACCCCAAACGGGTCGCAGGGATATGGCTACACCTTC
CASTPNGSQGYGYTF
>TRBV5-1|TRBD1|TRBJ1-1|few
TGCGCCAGCAGCTTAGGGACAGGGAACACTGAAGCTTTCTTT
CASSLGTGNTEAFF
>TRBV6-5|TRBD1|TRBJ1-1|-
TGTGCCAGCAGCGAGGACAGGGAGGTGAACACTGAAGCTTTCTTT
CASSEDREVNTEAFF
>TRBV5-1|-|TRBJ1-1|-
TGCGCCAGCAGCTTGGAACGCTATACTGAAGCTTTCTTT
CASSLERYTEAFF
>TRBV9|TRBD1|TRBJ1-4|-
TGTGCCAGCAGCGGCCAGGGGGCGCGTGAAAAACTGTTTTTT
CASSGQGAREKLFF
>TRBV6-1|-|TRBJ1-3|-
TGTGCCAGCAGTGAAGTCAGGGGCACATCTGGGAACACCATATATTTT
CASSEVRGTSGNTIYF
>TRBV5-1|-|TRBJ1-3|few
TGCGCCAGCAGCTGCAGATACAGGCTGAGCTCTGGAAACACCATATATTTT
CASSCRYRLSSGNTIYF
>TRBV14|-|TRBJ2-2|-
TGTGCCAGCAGCCTTCAAACCGGGGAGCTGTTTTTT
CASSLQTGELFF
>TRBV15|-|TRBJ2-3|-
TGTGCCACCAGCAGAGATTCCTCTTTCACAGATACGCAGTATTTT
CATSRDSSFTDTQYF
>TRBV7-2|TRBD2|TRBJ2-7|-
TGTGCCAGCAGACGAATTAGCGGGGGTACCTACGAGCAGTACTTC
CASRRISGGTYEQYF
>TRBV19|-|TRBJ2-3|-
TGTGCCAGTAGCGCTCAGAGGGGGGGGACACGGTTCACAGATACGCAGTATTTT
CASSAQRGGTRFTDTQYF
>TRBV7-9|-|TRBJ1-1|once
TGTGCCAGCAGCCCAGGATACACTGAAGCTTTCTTT
CASSPGYTEAFF
>TRBV21-1|-|TRBJ2-3|-
TGTGCCAGCAGGGTTGGGCAGGCGGGTAGCACAGATACGCAGTATTTT
CASRVGQAGSTDTQYF
>TRBV19|TRBD1|TRBJ1-2|-
TGTGCCAGTAGTCCGGGGACAGGTTACTATGGCTACACCTTC
CASSPGTGYYGYTF
>TRBV5-5|-|TRBJ1-5|-
TGTGCCAGCAGCTTGGGGCAGGATCGTTCGGCCCAGCATTTT
CASSLGQDRSAQHF
>TRBV7-8|TRBD1|TRBJ1-1|-
TGTGCCAGCAGCTTAACGGGACAGGGAGGTGAAGCTTTCTTT
CASSLTGQGGEAFF
>TRBV9|-|TRBJ1-1|few
TGTGCCAGCAGCCCCCCAAGGGGCAAGAACACTGAAGCTTTCTTT
CASSPPRGKNTEAFF
>TRBV5-1|TRBD1|TRBJ1-3|-
TGCGCCAGCAGCTTTTCAGGGGGTTCTGGAAACACCATATATTTT
CASSFSGGSGNTIYF
>TRBV9|-|TRBJ1-2|few
TGTGCCAGCAGCGTAGTTCCAGGAACCTATGGCTACACCTTC
CASSVVPGTYGYTF
>TRBV18|TRBD1|TRBJ1-5|-
TGTGCCAGCTCAGCTTTTGCGGGACAGGGTAATCAGCCCCAGCATTTT
CASSAFAGQGNQPQHF
>TRBV4-1|-|TRBJ1-3|once
TGCGCCAGCAGCCGGCCAGGGGGAAACACCATATATTTT
CASSRPGGNTIYF
>TRBV28|-|TRBJ1-3|once
TGTGCCAGCAGGGGCACGGGGGAGATGGGCTCTGGAAACACCATATATTTT
CASRGTGEMGSGNTIYF
>TRBV2|-|TRBJ1-4|few
TGTGCCAGCTGGACAGCGCAAAAACTGTTTTTT
CASWTAQKLFF
>TRBV9|TRBD1|TRBJ1-2|-
TGTGCCAGCAGCGAGGGACAGGGGGCCGTTTATCCTAACTATGGCTACACCTTC
CASSEGQGAVYPNYGYTF
>TRBV9|-|TRBJ1-5|-
TGTGCCAGCAGCGTAGGCGACAGCCTCTATAGCAATCAGCCCCAGCATTTT
CASSVGDSLYSNQPQHF
>TRBV6-5|-|TRBJ2-7|-
TGTGCCAGCAGACCAGGGGCTTCCTACGAGCAGTACTTC
CASRPGASYEQYF
>TRBV29-1|-|TRBJ2-3|-
TGCAGCGTTGAAGCGACTAGTGCAGATACGCAGTATTTT
CSVEATSADTQYF
>TRBV5-1|-|TRBJ1-2|-
TGCGCCAGCAGTTATCCGGGGGGCTACACCTTC
CASSYPGGYTF
>TRBV27|-|TRBJ2-7|-
TGTGCCAGCAGTCGCGCTAGGGGAAGCTACGAGCAGTACTTC
CASSRARGSYEQYF
>TRBV7-9|TRBD1|TRBJ1-2|-
TGTGCCAGCAGCTTACAAGACAGGGAGTATGGCTACACCTTC
CASSLQDREYGYTF
>TRBV5-4|-|TRBJ1-1|-
TGTGCCAGCAGCTTGGGCCAGAATGAAGCTTTCTTT
CASSLGQNEAFF
>TRBV27|TRBD1|TRBJ1-6|-
TGTGCCAGCAGTGACAGGGCCTATAATTCACCCCTCCACTTT
CASSDRAYNSPLHF
>TRBV4-1|-|TRBJ2-7|-
TGCGCCAGCAGCCAAGATCCGTCGGGCGAGCAGTACTTC
CASSQDPSGEQYF
>TRBV5-1|-|TRBJ1-1|-
TGCGCCAGCAGCTTGCTAACTACAGGGACATCTGAAGCTTTCTTT
CASSLLTTGTSEAFF
>TRBV4-2|-|TRBJ1-1|-
TGTGCCAGCAGCCAAGATCCTTCGGGTATGAACACTGAAGCTTTCTTT
CASSQDPSGMNTEAFF
>TRBV2|-|TRBJ1-1|-
TGTGCCAGCAGTTTAGAGATGAACACTGAAGCTTTCTTT
CASSLEMNTEAFF
>TRBV2|TRBD1|TRBJ1-5|once
TGTGCCAGCAGTGATACCTTACAGGGGTACGGCAATCAGCCCCAGCATTTT
CASSDTLQGYGNQPQHF
>TRBV6-5|-|TRBJ1-1|-
TGTGCCAGCAGTTACGATACAGGAGGGTACACTGAAGCTTTCTTT
CASSYDTGGYTEAFF
>TRBV16|-|TRBJ1-1|-
TGTGCCAGCAGCCAAACAGGGAACACTGAAGCTTTCTTT
CASSQTGNTEAFF
>TRBV6-6|TRBD2|TRBJ2-5|-
TGTGCCAGCAGTTATCGGGGGGGCCGAGAGACCCAGTACTTC
CASSYRGGRETQYF
>TRBV9|-|TRBJ1-2|-
TGTGCCAGCAGCGTAGATTGGGGGCCCTATGGCTACACCTTC
CASSVDWGPYGYTF
>TRBV27|-|TRBJ1-1|-
TGTGCCAGCAGTTTATTCGCGGCTAACACTGAAGCTTTCTTT
CASSLFAANTEAFF
>TRBV2|TRBD1|TRBJ1-5|-
TGTGCCAGCAATCCGGACAGGGATCAGCCCCAGCATTTT
CASNPDRDQPQHF
>TRBV2|-|TRBJ2-1|once
TGTGCCAGCAGGGGGGCGGGGGAGAGCTCCTACAATGAGCAGTTCTTC
CASRGAGESSYNEQFF